This T cell receptor beta chain originates from a study of PD-1 blockade in classical Hodgkin lymphoma. Looking at the study overall: Patients had nivolumab dosed at 3 mg/kg, delivered intravenously every 2 weeks.

Data came from immunoSEQ multiplex PCR; TCRdb stores just in-frame clones and leaves some out. The repertoire holds roughly 47,000 clones, with around three quarters as singletons. In every patient, relapse followed autologous stem cell transplantation, while exposure to brentuximab vedotin differed. The CDR3 is 18 residues long. Losses at the gene ends were 4 bases for V and 1 base for J; bases not matched to a gene: 6. Germline CDR1 reads KGHSH; CDR2 reads LQKENI. The sequence was collected from a human donor with classical Hodgkin lymphoma. Sequences were derived from peripheral blood mononuclear cells (PBMCs), sampled before the second cycle of nivolumab. The chain links TRBV18 to TRBJ2-1; 14 bases agree with TRBD2. CDR3 sequence (DNA): TGTGCCAGCTCACGAGGACTAGCGGGAGGAGGTTCCTACAATGAGCAGTTCTTC. Protein: CASSRGLAGGGSYNEQFF.